One sample yielded the 32 T cell receptor beta chains listed below, sequenced in a study of follicular helper T cells after annual influenza vaccination. Profiled with immunoSEQ multiplex PCR; TCRdb holds only in-frame clones, not every one. The sample consists of under 9,500 clones, 83% of them appearing once. Time point noted: 2013-2014 season, 7 days after vaccination. This material consisted of CXCR5+ CD38- circulating T follicular helper cells from blood, taken 7 days after influenza vaccination. Regarding subset: circulating Tfh, non-naive CD4+CXCR5+PD-1+ (ICOS+CD38+ or ICOS-CD38-). These receptor sequences come from an adult who received the influenza vaccine.

This clone came up once. This sequence joins TRBV4-3 and TRBJ2-7; the D is unclear. The ends were cut back, 0 bases at V and 1 base at J, with 7 bases in the middle. The CDR3 sequence is 14 residues long. From germline, CDR1 is LGHNA and CDR2 YSLEER. This CDR3 reads CASSQELGSYEQYF. CDR3 bases: TGCGCCAGCAGCCAAGAGCTGGGGTCCTACGAGCAGTACTTC.

The chain links TRBV28 to TRBJ2-5; the D call may be TRBD1 or TRBD2 (5 bases each). V dropped 11 bases and J dropped 2 bases, with 18 bases sitting between them. CDR1 MDHEN and CDR2 SYDVKM come from the germline V gene. The CDR3 spans 14 residues. CDR3 region: CASLVGTGQETQYF. As DNA, the CDR3 is TGTGCCTCTCTCGTTGGGACCGGACAAGAGACCCAGTACTTC.

The V gene is TRBV9, the J gene TRBJ2-3; D call uncertain. The CDR3 is 14 amino acids. Germline CDR1 and CDR2: SGDLS and YYNGEE. Trimming pared 2 bases from V and 0 bases from J, leaving 7 bases between. The CDR3 sequence is CASSVKGSTDTQYF. CDR3 DNA: TGTGCCAGCAGCGTTAAAGGTAGCACAGATACGCAGTATTTT.

As DNA, the CDR3 is TGTGCCATCGCCAGTACAGGACTAGCGGGGCGCTCCTACGAGCAGTACTTC. Translating gives CAIASTGLAGRSYEQYF. The chain couples TRBV10-3 to TRBJ2-7, with TRBD2 matching over 12 bases. V lost 8 bases, J lost 0 bases, and 11 bases stayed unmatched. From germline, CDR1 is ENHRY and CDR2 SYGVKD. The CDR3 sequence is 17 residues long.

The gene calls are TRBV30 and TRBJ1-6; D is ambiguous. The germline V gene encodes CDR1 GTSNPN and CDR2 SVGIG (reference sequence). The CDR3 length is 15 residues. With 0 bases removed from V and 5 bases from J, the gap between germline ends came to 11 bases. The CDR3 DNA follows: TGTGCCTGGAGTGTGGATCCGGTAGATAATTCACCCCTCCACTTT. Translating gives CAWSVDPVDNSPLHF.

The chain has TRBV19 and TRBJ2-7; D may match TRBD1 or TRBD2 (5 bases each). Germline-derived CDR1 and CDR2 are LNHDA and SQIVND (reference sequence). V lost 6 bases and J lost 2, with 11 bases in between. The CDR3 totals 13 residues. Here the CDR3 reads CASRQGPAYEQYF. CDR3 DNA sequence: TGTGCCAGTAGGCAGGGACCGGCCTACGAGCAGTACTTC.

This clone showed up just a few times. The chain is built from TRBV30 and TRBJ1-5; 9 bases agree with TRBD1. This CDR3 is built from 18 residues. CDR1 and CDR2 from the germline V gene are GTSNPN and SVGIG (reference sequence). V trimming: 0 bases; J trimming: 2 bases; junction bases outside the gene matches: 11. The CDR3 region has the DNA TGTGCCTGGAGTGTACCAGGACAGGGGTTATTAGGCAATCAGCCCCAGCATTTT. Its translation: CAWSVPGQGLLGNQPQHF.

The chain carries TRBV5-6 and TRBJ2-7; D uncertain. Germline V gives CDR1 SGHDT, CDR2 YYEEEE. CDR3 length: 14 amino acids. V was shortened by 1 base and J by 1 base, with 9 bases between the two germline ends. The CDR3 DNA reads TGTGCCAGCAGCTTGATGGGTTGGTCCTACGAGCAGTACTTC. As protein: CASSLMGWSYEQYF.

The chain has TRBV6-5 and TRBJ1-2; 7 bases are shared with TRBD1. V dropped 3 bases and J dropped 4; count of bases not matched to a gene: 8. This CDR3 has 15 residues. In germline, CDR1 is MNHEY, CDR2 SVGAGI. CDR3 loop: CASSYRGRGGYGYTF. CDR3 coding DNA: TGTGCCAGCAGTTATCGAGGCAGGGGGGGCTATGGCTACACCTTC.

The chain joins TRBV10-1 to TRBJ2-2; D is uncertain. Germline V gives CDR1 WNHNN, CDR2 SYGVQD (reference sequence). This CDR3 has 11 residues. The germline V and J ends were trimmed by 5 bases and 2 bases, with 0 bases remaining between them. The CDR3 DNA sequence: TGCGCCAGCAGTAACACCGGGGAGCTGTTTTTT. This encodes CASSNTGELFF.

The chain recombines TRBV6-1 with TRBJ2-1, with 10 bases identical to TRBD1. V shed 6 bases and J 4 bases; nucleotides not matched to a gene: 6. Per germline, CDR1 MNHNS and CDR2 SASEGT. The CDR3 extends over 15 amino acids. This chain's CDR3 is CASSAPGQGYNEQFF. The CDR3 bases are TGTGCCAGCAGCGCTCCGGGACAGGGGTACAATGAGCAGTTCTTC.

The genes are TRBV15 and TRBJ2-4; D call uncertain. Trimming took 8 bases from V and 0 from J, leaving 17 bases between them. From germline, CDR1 is LNHNV and CDR2 YYDKDF (reference sequence). CDR3 size: 16 residues. Here the CDR3 DNA reads TGTGCCACCTCCCGAACTCGGAACACAGCCAAAAACATTCAGTACTTC. It translates to CATSRTRNTAKNIQYF.

The V gene is TRBV18, the J gene TRBJ2-7; D is unclear. Germline loops: CDR1 KGHSH, CDR2 LQKENI. The CDR3 consists of 14 residues. V was shortened by 3 bases and J by 0 bases, with 9 bases between the two germline ends. CDR3 bases: TGTGCCAGCTCACCCTCGACGGTCTCCTACGAGCAGTACTTC. As protein: CASSPSTVSYEQYF.

The CDR3 loop reads CAISTSGTANEKLFF. The CDR3 DNA reads as TGTGCCATCAGTACTTCCGGGACAGCTAATGAAAAACTGTTTTTT. The chain carries TRBV10-3 and TRBJ1-4; 7 bases agree with TRBD1. Germline loops: CDR1 ENHRY, CDR2 SYGVKD. V lost 5 bases, J lost 3 bases, and 6 bases stayed unmatched. This CDR3 contains 15 residues.

A few counts support this clone. This chain links TRBV5-6 with TRBJ1-5; weak D call: TRBD1 (6 bases). Germline-derived CDR1 and CDR2 are SGHDT and YYEEEE. The V gene lost 3 bases and the J gene lost 6 bases, with 22 bases spanning the gap. The CDR3 consists of 17 residues. CDR3: CASSSTRGGLLSQPQHF. The DNA for the CDR3 is TGTGCCAGCAGCTCAACCCGGGGGGGGCTACTGAGTCAGCCCCAGCATTTT. Filled out from reference TRBV5-6 and TRBJ1-5, the complete variable domain reads DAGVTQSPTHLIKTRGQQVTLRCSPKSGHDTVSWYQQALGQGPQFIFQYYEEEERQRGNFPDRFSGHQFPNYSSELNVNALLLGDSALYLCASSSTRGGLLSQPQHFGDGTRLSIL.

The J gene is TRBJ2-1, the V gene TRBV28, with 7 bases matching TRBD1. CDR1 MDHEN and CDR2 SYDVKM come from the germline V gene. Trimming took 6 bases from V and 13 from J; bases not matched to a gene: 6. CDR3 length: 11 amino acids. The CDR3 loop reads CASSRGQDQFF. DNA of the CDR3: TGTGCCAGCAGCCGCGGACAGGACCAGTTCTTC.

This chain uses TRBV29-1 with TRBJ2-5; 12 bases line up with TRBD2. The germline V gene encodes CDR1 SQVTM and CDR2 ANQGSEA. The CDR3 consists of 14 residues. V lost 7 bases to trimming and J lost 5 bases; unmatched junction nucleotides: 8. DNA of the CDR3: TGCAGCGGGCGACTAGCGGGAGTGGGGGAGACCCAGTACTTC. This encodes CSGRLAGVGETQYF.

The chain combines TRBV29-1 with TRBJ2-3; D not certain. V shed 2 bases and J shed 1 base, with 10 bases lying between them. This CDR3 is built from 14 residues. CDR1 and CDR2 (germline): SQVTM, ANQGSEA. The CDR3 reads CSVESFGRTDTQYF. CDR3 bases: TGCAGCGTTGAAAGTTTCGGACGCACAGATACGCAGTATTTT.

The V gene is TRBV5-1, the J gene TRBJ2-1; 9 bases are a match to TRBD2. In germline, CDR1 is SGHRS, CDR2 YFSETQ. CDR3 length: 17 amino acids. J was trimmed by 8 bases and V by 1 base; bases with no gene match: 13. The CDR3: CASSLRVDSGSSDEQFF. The CDR3 bases are TGCGCCAGCAGCTTGCGGGTCGATAGCGGGAGTAGCGATGAGCAGTTCTTC.

This clone occurred a few times. The chain has TRBV5-6 and TRBJ2-7; no clear D gene. CDR3 length: 15 residues. Trimming cost V 0 bases and J 1 base, with 11 bases left between them. The germline gives CDR1 SGHDT, CDR2 YYEEEE. This chain's CDR3 is CASSLVELSSYEQYF. CDR3 DNA: TGTGCCAGCAGCTTGGTAGAGTTGTCGTCCTACGAGCAGTACTTC.

The chain couples TRBV2 to TRBJ1-5; no firm D call. The CDR3 totals 15 residues. Germline V gene lookup returns CDR1 SNHLY and CDR2 FYNNEI. V was trimmed by 6 bases and J by 2 bases, leaving 14 bases between them. The CDR3 loop is CASSDNWGGNQPQHF. In DNA, the CDR3 is TGTGCCAGCAGCGATAACTGGGGAGGCAATCAGCCCCAGCATTTT.

The V gene is TRBV28, the J gene TRBJ2-7, with 10 bases fitting TRBD1. V was pared by 3 bases and J by 6 bases, with 5 bases of the junction left unmatched. The germline V gene encodes CDR1 MDHEN and CDR2 SYDVKM. This CDR3 spans 14 amino acids. In nucleotides, the CDR3 is TGTGCCAGCAGTTTGGGACAGGGGCTTTTCGAGCAGTACTTC. The encoded protein is CASSLGQGLFEQYF.

The chain employs TRBV19 and TRBJ1-4, with 7 nucleotides matching TRBD1. This CDR3 is 17 amino acids long. With 0 bases clipped from V and 2 bases from J, the junction kept 6 bases outside the gene matches. CDR1 and CDR2 from the germline V gene are LNHDA and SQIVND (reference sequence). In DNA form, the CDR3 reads TGTGCCAGTAGTATAGATCGCACAGGGGAGACTAATGAAAAACTGTTTTTT. Translating gives CASSIDRTGETNEKLFF.

The chain carries TRBV6-5 and TRBJ2-7, with 13 bases fitting TRBD2. V lost 0 bases and J lost 4; bases outside the gene matches: 3. This CDR3 has 16 amino acids. Germline loops: CDR1 MNHEY, CDR2 SVGAGI. This chain's CDR3 is CASSYSTSGGKYEQYF. The CDR3 coding sequence is TGTGCCAGCAGTTACTCGACTAGCGGGGGGAAATACGAGCAGTACTTC.

The chain employs TRBV7-3 and TRBJ2-1, with 9 bases matching TRBD1. Per germline, CDR1 SGHTA and CDR2 FQGTGA. The CDR3 is 12 residues long. The J segment lost 12 bases and the V segment lost 5 bases, leaving 5 bases of the junction unmatched. The CDR3 DNA reads as TGTGCCAGCAGCATTGGGACAGGGACGCAGTTCTTC. Protein product: CASSIGTGTQFF.

The genes are TRBV19 and TRBJ2-1; D tentatively reads TRBD1 or TRBD2 (5 bases each). The V and J ends lost 5 bases and 8 bases respectively, with 16 bases between them. Germline V gene sequence: CDR1 LNHDA, CDR2 SQIVND (reference sequence). CDR3 length: 14 amino acids. CDR3 DNA sequence: TGTGCCAGTAGTTTGGGGCCGGGGAGCGATGAGCAGTTCTTC. The encoded protein is CASSLGPGSDEQFF.

The rearrangement links TRBV11-1 to TRBJ2-1; a possible D gene is TRBD2 (6 bases). V lost 5 bases and J lost 6, with 17 bases in between. This CDR3 has 15 amino acids. Per germline, CDR1 SGHAT and CDR2 FQDESV (reference sequence). CDR3 protein: CASSARLGMGNEQFF. The CDR3, as DNA: TGTGCCAGCAGCGCCAGACTAGGCATGGGCAATGAGCAGTTCTTC. Drawing the rest from reference TRBV11-1 and TRBJ2-1, the complete variable domain is EAEVAQSPRYKITEKSQAVAFWCDPISGHATLYWYRQILGQGPELLVQFQDESVVDDSQLPKDRFSAERLKGVDSTLKIQPAELGDSAMYLCASSARLGMGNEQFFGPGTRLTVL.

The chain couples TRBV2 to TRBJ2-5; 7 bases agree with TRBD2. The V gene's germline CDR1 is SNHLY and CDR2 FYNNEI. The CDR3 loop spans 13 amino acids. V shed 2 bases and J 3 bases; nucleotides not matched to a gene: 0. In nucleotides, the CDR3 is TGTGCCAGCAGTGAACTAGCGGAAGAGACCCAGTACTTC. This translates into CASSELAEETQYF.

This clone was seen once. V gene TRBV14 combines with J gene TRBJ2-3; D perhaps matches TRBD1 (6 bases). The germline gives CDR1 SGHDN, CDR2 FVKESK. The CDR3 has 14 residues. V was cut by 1 base and J by 6 bases, with 11 bases left in between. The CDR3 loop reads CASSQVPRGDTQYF. CDR3 DNA: TGTGCCAGCAGCCAAGTACCAAGGGGGGATACGCAGTATTTT.

V usage is TRBV27 and J usage is TRBJ1-1; D unclear. CDR1 and CDR2 (germline): MNHEY, SMNVEV (reference sequence). The CDR3 has 15 residues. With 5 bases removed from V and 0 bases from J, the gap between germline ends came to 13 bases. CDR3 protein: CASSPRPGLNTEAFF. The CDR3, as DNA: TGTGCCAGCAGTCCCCGACCTGGCCTGAACACTGAAGCTTTCTTT.

The rearrangement uses TRBV7-8 and TRBJ1-4; D gene uncertain. Germline assignment: CDR1 SGHVS and CDR2 FQNEAQ. Trimming stripped 0 bases from V and 5 bases from J, with 10 bases between. This CDR3 comprises 15 residues. CDR3 DNA sequence: TGTGCCAGCAGCTTAGCGGGTAGGACCAATGAAAAACTGTTTTTT. It is translated as CASSLAGRTNEKLFF.

About this clone itself: At one end the junction does not follow the germline gene, possibly because of a read error. The chain couples TRBV28 to TRBJ1-5; perhaps TRBD1 as D (6 bases). This CDR3 has 15 amino acids. The germline gives CDR1 MDHEN, CDR2 SYDVKM. The CDR3 protein is CASSLSGGAKQPQHF. CDR3 in DNA: TGTGCCAGCAGCTTATCCGGGGGCGCGAAGCAGCCCCAGCATTTT.